A selection of T cell receptor beta chains follows, all from one sample in a study of OX40 agonist ivuxolimab in advanced cancers. Data came from immunoSEQ multiplex PCR; TCRdb stores just in-frame clones and leaves some out. The sample gives 70,000 to 85,000 clones, 90% of which show up once; 0.55% to 0.7% is in the top ten. The material sequenced was CD4+ or CD8+ T cells sorted from blood, taken in a trial of the OX40 agonist ivuxolimab. These receptors originate from an adult with an advanced solid tumor such as melanoma, head and neck, liver or kidney cancer. Each CDR3 is given with its conserved first and last residue. A D gene is named only where the DNA matches it firmly. Clone size is stated in some rows and not others, as once, few, many or a class when expanded.

v_call,j_call,clone_size,d_call,cdr3_aa,cdr3_nt
TRBV28,TRBJ1-2,-,-,CASSFREANYGYTF,TGTGCCAGCAGTTTCAGGGAAGCTAACTATGGCTACACCTTC
TRBV7-2,TRBJ2-7,-,TRBD2,CASSRRTSGSYEQYF,TGTGCCAGCAGCCGACGGACTAGCGGTTCCTACGAGCAGTACTTC
TRBV4-3,TRBJ1-5,-,-,CASSQDSFRPNQPQHF,TGCGCCAGCAGCCAAGATTCTTTTAGACCAAATCAGCCCCAGCATTTT
TRBV7-9,TRBJ1-1,-,TRBD1,CASSLNGDRNTEAFF,TGTGCCAGCAGCTTGAACGGGGACAGAAACACTGAAGCTTTCTTT
TRBV2,TRBJ2-1,-,TRBD2,CAGSLGGYNEQFF,TGTGCCGGATCCCTCGGGGGGTACAATGAGCAGTTCTTC
TRBV6-1,TRBJ1-1,-,TRBD1,CASIGTGGTEAFF,TGTGCCAGCATTGGGACAGGGGGCACTGAAGCTTTCTTT
TRBV2,TRBJ1-4,once,-,CASSARAGEKLFF,TGTGCCAGCAGTGCCAGGGCAGGTGAAAAACTGTTTTTT
TRBV19,TRBJ1-3,-,TRBD1,CASKGTAGNTIYF,TGTGCCAGTAAGGGGACAGCTGGAAACACCATATATTTT
TRBV5-6,TRBJ2-3,-,TRBD2,CASIGRERADTQYF,TGTGCCAGCATAGGGAGGGAGAGGGCAGATACGCAGTATTTT
TRBV9,TRBJ2-3,-,-,CASSVGAGSTDTQYF,TGTGCCAGCAGCGTCGGGGCAGGAAGCACAGATACGCAGTATTTT
TRBV19,TRBJ2-5,-,TRBD1,CASSITGEETQYF,TGTGCCAGTAGTATAACAGGGGAAGAGACCCAGTACTTC
TRBV18,TRBJ1-5,-,TRBD1,CASSPPGQVYQPQHF,TGTGCCAGCTCACCCCCGGGACAGGTCTATCAGCCCCAGCATTTT
TRBV7-2,TRBJ2-7,-,-,CASLPQPRVAPYEQYF,TGTGCCAGCCTTCCCCAACCAAGGGTAGCTCCCTACGAGCAGTACTTC
TRBV7-8,TRBJ1-3,-,-,CASSLVGRGGTGNTIYF,TGTGCCAGCAGCTTAGTTGGGCGCGGAGGGACTGGAAACACCATATATTTT
TRBV28,TRBJ1-4,-,-,CASSYNEKLFF,TGTGCCAGCAGTTATAATGAAAAACTGTTTTTT
TRBV7-2,TRBJ2-1,-,-,CASSLELRLNEQFF,TGTGCCAGCAGCTTAGAATTACGGCTCAATGAGCAGTTCTTC
TRBV4-3,TRBJ1-1,few,-,CASSQDSDSGTEAFF,TGCGCCAGCAGCCAAGATTCGGACAGCGGAACTGAAGCTTTCTTT
TRBV9,TRBJ2-7,-,TRBD2,CASSPPTSGLPYEQYF,TGTGCCAGCAGCCCCCCGACTAGCGGGCTTCCCTACGAGCAGTACTTC
TRBV4-3,TRBJ2-1,-,TRBD2,CASSQESPTSGAYNEQFF,TGCGCCAGCAGCCAAGAGTCCCCGACTAGCGGAGCCTACAATGAGCAGTTCTTC
TRBV7-7,TRBJ2-7,few,-,CASSSYSTTEQYF,TGTGCTAGCAGCTCCTACTCTACGACCGAGCAGTACTTC
TRBV7-6,TRBJ2-7,once,-,CASSRTDIPYEQYF,TGTGCCAGCAGCCGAACCGACATCCCCTACGAGCAGTACTTC
TRBV27,TRBJ2-1,-,-,CASSLYVYYNEQFF,TGTGCCAGCAGTTTATATGTATACTACAATGAGCAGTTCTTC
TRBV5-1,TRBJ2-1,-,-,CASSAEAPSYNEQFF,TGCGCCAGCAGCGCGGAAGCCCCCTCCTACAATGAGCAGTTCTTC